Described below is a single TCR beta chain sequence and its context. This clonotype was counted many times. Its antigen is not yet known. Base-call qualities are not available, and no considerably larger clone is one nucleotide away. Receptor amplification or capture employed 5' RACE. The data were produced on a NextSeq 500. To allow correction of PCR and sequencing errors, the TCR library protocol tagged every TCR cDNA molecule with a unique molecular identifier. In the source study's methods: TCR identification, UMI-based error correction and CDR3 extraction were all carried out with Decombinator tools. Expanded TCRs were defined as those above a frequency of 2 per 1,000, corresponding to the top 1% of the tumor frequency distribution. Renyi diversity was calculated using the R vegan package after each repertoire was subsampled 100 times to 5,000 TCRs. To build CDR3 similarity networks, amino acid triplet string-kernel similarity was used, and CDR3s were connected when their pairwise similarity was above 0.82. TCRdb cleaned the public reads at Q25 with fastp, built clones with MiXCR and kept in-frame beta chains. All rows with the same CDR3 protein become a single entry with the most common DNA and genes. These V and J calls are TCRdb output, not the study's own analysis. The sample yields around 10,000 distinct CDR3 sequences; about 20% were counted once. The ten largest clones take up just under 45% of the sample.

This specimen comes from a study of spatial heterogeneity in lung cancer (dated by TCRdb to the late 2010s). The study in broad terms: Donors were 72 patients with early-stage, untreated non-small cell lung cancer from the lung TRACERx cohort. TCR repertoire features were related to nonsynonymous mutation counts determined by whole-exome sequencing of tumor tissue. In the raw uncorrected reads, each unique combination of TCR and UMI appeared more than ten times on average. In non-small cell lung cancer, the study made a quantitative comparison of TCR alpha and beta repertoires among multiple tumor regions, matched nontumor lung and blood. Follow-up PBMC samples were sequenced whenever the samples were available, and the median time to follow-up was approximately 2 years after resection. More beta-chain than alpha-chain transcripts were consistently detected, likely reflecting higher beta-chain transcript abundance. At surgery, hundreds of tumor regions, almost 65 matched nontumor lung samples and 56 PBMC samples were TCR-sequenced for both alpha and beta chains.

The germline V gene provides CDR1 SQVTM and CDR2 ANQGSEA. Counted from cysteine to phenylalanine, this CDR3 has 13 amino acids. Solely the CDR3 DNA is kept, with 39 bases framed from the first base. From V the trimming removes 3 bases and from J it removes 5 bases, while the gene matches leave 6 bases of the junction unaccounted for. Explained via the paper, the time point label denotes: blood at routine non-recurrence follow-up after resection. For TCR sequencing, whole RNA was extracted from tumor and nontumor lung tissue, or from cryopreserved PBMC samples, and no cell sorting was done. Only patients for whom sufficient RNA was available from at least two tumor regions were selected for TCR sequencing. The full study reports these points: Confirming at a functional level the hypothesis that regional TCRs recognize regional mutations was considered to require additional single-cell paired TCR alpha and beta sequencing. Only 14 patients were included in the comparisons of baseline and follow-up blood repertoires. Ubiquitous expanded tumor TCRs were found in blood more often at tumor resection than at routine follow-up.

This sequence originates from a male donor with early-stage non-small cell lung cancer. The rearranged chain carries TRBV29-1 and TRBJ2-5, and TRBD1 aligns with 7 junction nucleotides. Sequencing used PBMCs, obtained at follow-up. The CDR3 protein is CSVDEGAGETQYF. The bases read TGCAGCGTTGACGAGGGGGCTGGGGAGACCCAGTACTTC.